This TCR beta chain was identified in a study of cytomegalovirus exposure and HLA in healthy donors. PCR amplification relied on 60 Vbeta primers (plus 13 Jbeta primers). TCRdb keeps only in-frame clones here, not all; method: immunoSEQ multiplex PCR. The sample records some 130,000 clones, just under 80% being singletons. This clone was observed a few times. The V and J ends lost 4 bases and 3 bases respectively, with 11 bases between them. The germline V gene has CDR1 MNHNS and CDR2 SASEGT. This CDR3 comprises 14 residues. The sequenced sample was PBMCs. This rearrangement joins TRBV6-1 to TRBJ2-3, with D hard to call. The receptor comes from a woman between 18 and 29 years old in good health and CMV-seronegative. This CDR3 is CASSVITETDTQYF. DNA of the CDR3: TGTGCCAGCAGTGTCATCACAGAAACAGATACGCAGTATTTT.